The 23 T cell receptor beta chains given below trace back to one sample, sequenced in a study of T cells in Graves' hyperthyroidism and ophthalmopathy. Amplification of TCR beta CDR3 regions used RNA as the template. TCR CDR3 underwent first-round RT-PCR with the HTBI primer set. TCRdb independently ran MiXCR on the multiplex PCR reads; one entry per CDR3 protein. The data show about 400,000 distinct CDR3 sequences, 15% to 19% seen once. The specimen was blood. The receptors stem from a woman aged 18-35 years with Graves' hyperthyroidism.

At least ten counts were recorded for this clonotype. V usage is TRBV5-5 and J usage is TRBJ2-2; 8 bases agree with TRBD1. Trimming cost V 7 bases and J 0 bases; bases outside gene matches: 14. The germline V gene encodes CDR1 SGHKS and CDR2 YYEKEE (reference sequence). The CDR3 runs 18 residues. The CDR3: CASHNNLGQGANTGELFF. The CDR3 DNA sequence: TGTGCCAGCCACAACAACTTAGGACAGGGTGCGAACACCGGGGAGCTGTTTTTT.

The table lists this clonotype with many counts. CDR3 protein: CSARGEGVAGHTDTQYF. The DNA of the CDR3 is TGCAGTGCTAGAGGAGAAGGAGTAGCGGGACACACAGATACGCAGTATTTT. The chain uses TRBV20-1 and TRBJ2-3; 8 nucleotides align to TRBD2. V shed 1 base, J shed 2 bases, and the junction held 11 bases outside the gene matches. CDR3 length equals 17 residues. The V gene's germline CDR1 is DFQATT and CDR2 SNEGSKA (reference sequence).

Comment on this clonotype: An end of the junction differs from the germline gene, which may be a read error. The rearrangement links TRBV11-1 to TRBJ1-6; the match to TRBD1 covers 9 bases. The V gene's germline CDR1 is SGHAT and CDR2 FQDESV (reference sequence). CDR3 length: 17 amino acids. The CDR3 sequence is CASSQGWLDRGKSPLHF. CDR3 coding DNA: TGCGCCAGCAGCCAAGGGTGGTTGGACAGGGGAAAATCACCCCTCCACTTT.

The chain uses TRBV28 and TRBJ2-3, with 11 bases identical to TRBD2. Germline loops: CDR1 MDHEN, CDR2 SYDVKM. This CDR3 comprises 16 residues. Germline trimming cut 8 bases from V and 4 bases from J; bases unmatched to any gene: 11. CDR3 DNA sequence: TGTGCCAGCCAGGATAGCGGGAGGGCCCTCCCAGATACGCAGTATTTT. It is translated as CASQDSGRALPDTQYF.

The chain employs TRBV10-2 and TRBJ1-6; no reliable D call. This CDR3 is 14 amino acids long. The V gene's germline CDR1 is WSHSY and CDR2 SAAADI. Trimming removed 6 bases at V and 1 base at J, with 7 bases between. This chain's CDR3 is CASRAASYNSPLHF. The CDR3 DNA sequence: TGCGCCAGCAGGGCGGCGTCCTATAATTCACCCCTCCACTTT.

This clonotype was seen ten or more times. J is TRBJ2-5 and V is TRBV11-2, with 8 bases lining up with TRBD1. The CDR3 has 15 amino acids. Germline V gene lookup returns CDR1 SGHAT and CDR2 FQNNGV. J was trimmed by 5 bases and V by 2 bases; bases with no gene match: 7. CDR3 sequence reads: CASSLSRGRVETQYF. The CDR3 bases are TGTGCCAGCAGCTTATCCAGGGGGCGAGTGGAGACCCAGTACTTC. The variable domain in full, completed from reference TRBV11-2 and TRBJ2-5, reads EAGVAQSPRYKIIEKRQSVAFWCNPISGHATLYWYQQILGQGPKLLIQFQNNGVVDDSQLPKDRFSAERLKGVDSTLKIQPAKLEDSAVYLCASSLSRGRVETQYFGPGTRLLVL.

This clonotype has just a few counts. The chain couples TRBV6-5 to TRBJ2-3, with 10 bases lining up with TRBD1. The CDR3 runs to 16 residues. Unmatched junction bases numbered 6, after V lost 2 bases and J lost 4 bases. Germline values: CDR1 MNHEY, CDR2 SVGAGI. The CDR3 sequence is CASSYRGTGDADTQYF. In DNA, the CDR3 is TGTGCCAGCAGTTACCGAGGGACAGGGGACGCAGATACGCAGTATTTT.

The chain links TRBV5-1 to TRBJ2-7; maybe TRBD2 (5 bases). V was cut by 1 base and J by 2 bases, with 10 bases left in between. CDR3 length: 14 amino acids. Germline loops: CDR1 SGHRS, CDR2 YFSETQ. The CDR3 sequence is CASSLSGQAYEQYF. CDR3 coding DNA: TGCGCCAGCAGCTTGAGCGGTCAGGCCTACGAGCAGTACTTC. The full variable domain, completed using reference TRBV5-1 and TRBJ2-7, is KAGVTQTPRYLIKTRGQQVTLSCSPISGHRSVSWYQQTPGQGLQFLFEYFSETQRNKGNFPGRFSGRQFSNSRSEMNVSTLELGDSALYLCASSLSGQAYEQYFGPGTRLTVT.

CDR3 DNA sequence: TGTGCCAGCAGTTTAGGGTCGGCCGGGGAGCTGTTTTTT. This encodes CASSLGSAGELFF. The V call is TRBV28, the J call TRBJ2-2; D is unclear. V lost 2 bases, J lost 6 bases, and 7 bases lay in between. The CDR3 consists of 13 residues. The germline V gene encodes CDR1 MDHEN and CDR2 SYDVKM.

This clonotype was counted at least ten times. J is TRBJ2-7 and V is TRBV7-8; D is unresolved. V lost 5 bases to trimming and J lost 0 bases, with 11 bases between them. Germline CDR1 is SGHVS and CDR2 is FQNEAQ. This CDR3 is built from 14 residues. The CDR3, as DNA: TGTGCCAGCAGCGACCTGGATCGCTCCTACGAGCAGTACTTC. Protein product: CASSDLDRSYEQYF.

The sample holds many counts of this clonotype. CDR3 in DNA: TGTGCCAGCAGCGGAACAGGGGACGGTGAAAAACTGTTTTTT. Its protein is CASSGTGDGEKLFF. The rearrangement uses TRBV2 and TRBJ1-4, with 7 bases identical to TRBD1. V dropped 6 bases and J dropped 7; count of bases not matched to a gene: 8. The CDR3 runs 14 residues. Germline lookup yields CDR1 SNHLY and CDR2 FYNNEI. Filled out from reference TRBV2 and TRBJ1-4, the complete variable domain reads EPEVTQTPSHQVTQMGQEVILRCVPISNHLYFYWYRQILGQKVEFLVSFYNNEISEKSEIFDDQFSVERPDGSNFTLKIRSTKLEDSAMYFCASSGTGDGEKLFFGSGTQLSVL.

This clonotype was counted many times. The chain uses TRBV6-1 and TRBJ2-1, with 8 nucleotides matching TRBD2. Germline-derived CDR1 and CDR2 are MNHNS and SASEGT. CDR3 length: 12 residues. V gave up 5 bases and J gave up 7 bases; unmatched junction bases: 1. CDR3 sequence reads: CASSIAGNEQFF. The CDR3 DNA reads TGTGCCAGCAGTATAGCGGGAAATGAGCAGTTCTTC.

This clonotype showed up many times. The conserved phenylalanine or tryptophan is not found at the CDR3 terminus, so this likely reflects a read error. V usage is TRBV6-1 and J usage is TRBJ2-1, with D unclear. V was cut by 4 bases and J by 5 bases, with 21 bases left in between. The V gene's germline CDR1 is MNHNS and CDR2 SASEGT. The CDR3 sequence is 17 residues long. As DNA, the CDR3 is TGTGCCAGCAGTGCTGCCTTGCACTTCCTGATCGACAATGAGCAGTTCCTC. This translates into CASSAALHFLIDNEQFL.

The genes are TRBV5-1 and TRBJ2-1; D is unclear. With 7 bases removed from V and 6 bases from J, the gap between germline ends came to 8 bases. Germline CDR1 is SGHRS and CDR2 is YFSETQ. CDR3 size: 11 residues. Here the CDR3 DNA reads TGCGCCAGCTCCGGCCGCAATGAGCAGTTCTTC. Translated: CASSGRNEQFF. Supplemented by reference TRBV5-1 and TRBJ2-1, the full variable domain reads KAGVTQTPRYLIKTRGQQVTLSCSPISGHRSVSWYQQTPGQGLQFLFEYFSETQRNKGNFPGRFSGRQFSNSRSEMNVSTLELGDSALYLCASSGRNEQFFGPGTRLTVL.

This clonotype showed up many times. This chain links TRBV12-3 or TRBV12-4 with TRBJ2-7; 8 positions match TRBD1. V dropped 6 bases and J dropped 3; count of bases not matched to a gene: 7. The CDR3 spans 14 residues. In DNA form, the CDR3 reads TGTGCCAGCAGCCTAGCCGGGACAGGCTACGAGCAGTACTTC. It codes for CASSLAGTGYEQYF.

This clonotype was seen many times. The genes are TRBV6-2 or TRBV6-3 and TRBJ1-6, with D unresolved. Germline CDR1 reads MNHEY; CDR2 reads SVGEGT. V lost 0 bases, J lost 6 bases, and 15 bases lay in between. CDR3 length equals 17 residues. The CDR3 spells CASSYSSPGRSNSPLHF. The CDR3, as DNA: TGTGCCAGCAGTTACTCTTCACCAGGACGGAGTAATTCACCCCTCCACTTT.

This clonotype occurred many times. This chain uses TRBV3-1 with TRBJ2-7, with TRBD2 matching 8 bases. J gave up 1 base and V 2 bases, and 4 bases lay outside the gene matches. This CDR3 contains 15 residues. In germline, CDR1 is LGHDT, CDR2 YNNKEL (reference sequence). The CDR3 is CASSQSGRGSYEQYF. In nucleotides, the CDR3 is TGTGCCAGCAGCCAAAGCGGGAGAGGTTCCTACGAGCAGTACTTC.

This clonotype came up a few times. V is TRBV6-4 and J is TRBJ2-4; perhaps TRBD2 as D (7 bases). The CDR3 extends over 17 amino acids. The V end was cut by 3 bases, the J end by 5 bases, with 20 bases between. Per germline, CDR1 MRHNA and CDR2 SNTAGT. The CDR3 is CASSEVVGGGGENIQYF. The CDR3 DNA sequence: TGTGCCAGCAGTGAAGTAGTAGGAGGGGGGGGTGAAAACATTCAGTACTTC.

This clonotype was seen many times. The V gene is TRBV20-1, the J gene TRBJ2-3; perhaps TRBD1 as D (5 bases). The V gene lost 7 bases and the J gene lost 5 bases, with 10 bases spanning the gap. The CDR3 covers 11 residues. CDR1 and CDR2 from the germline V gene are DFQATT and SNEGSKA (reference sequence). The CDR3 bases are TGCAGTGGCCAGGGATTAGATACGCAGTATTTT. Protein sequence: CSGQGLDTQYF.

This clonotype was found a few times. The genes are TRBV3-1 and TRBJ2-1; D remains ambiguous. The CDR3 is made up of 13 amino acids. Germline CDR1 reads LGHDT; CDR2 reads YNNKEL (reference sequence). The V end was cut by 4 bases, the J end by 9 bases, with 13 bases between. The CDR3 coding sequence is TGTGCCAGCAGCCGTGGGAAGGGCGGTGAGCAGTTCTTC. This translates into CASSRGKGGEQFF.

At least ten counts were recorded for this clonotype. This chain links TRBV6-5 with TRBJ1-6; D gene uncertain. There are 18 residues in the CDR3. Trimming removed 0 bases from V and 7 bases from J, with 19 bases in between. Germline V lookup: CDR1 MNHEY, CDR2 SVGAGI. CDR3 region: CASSYSTLLGGRNSPLHF. CDR3 nucleotide sequence: TGTGCCAGCAGTTACTCGACGTTACTAGGAGGGCGGAATTCACCCCTCCACTTT.

The chain recombines TRBV20-1 with TRBJ1-5; TRBD1 agrees at 12 bases. The V segment lost 6 bases and the J segment 5 bases; nucleotides outside the gene matches: 5. The germline CDR1 and CDR2 sequences are DFQATT and SNEGSKA (reference sequence). This CDR3 spans 14 amino acids. As DNA, the CDR3 is TGCAGTGCGCCAGGGACAGGGGGCGATCAGCCCCAGCATTTT. Protein sequence: CSAPGTGGDQPQHF.

In this sample, this clonotype turned up many times. The rearrangement links TRBV13 to TRBJ2-2; the D call may be TRBD1 or TRBD2 (5 bases each). The V gene's germline CDR1 is PRHDT and CDR2 FYEKMQ (reference sequence). CDR3 length: 16 amino acids. Trimming shortened V by 0 bases and J by 5 bases, and 13 bases separated the two germline ends. CDR3 DNA sequence: TGTGCCAGCAGCTTAGGCCGGGGCTGGGGGACCGGGGAGCTGTTTTTT. This translates into CASSLGRGWGTGELFF.